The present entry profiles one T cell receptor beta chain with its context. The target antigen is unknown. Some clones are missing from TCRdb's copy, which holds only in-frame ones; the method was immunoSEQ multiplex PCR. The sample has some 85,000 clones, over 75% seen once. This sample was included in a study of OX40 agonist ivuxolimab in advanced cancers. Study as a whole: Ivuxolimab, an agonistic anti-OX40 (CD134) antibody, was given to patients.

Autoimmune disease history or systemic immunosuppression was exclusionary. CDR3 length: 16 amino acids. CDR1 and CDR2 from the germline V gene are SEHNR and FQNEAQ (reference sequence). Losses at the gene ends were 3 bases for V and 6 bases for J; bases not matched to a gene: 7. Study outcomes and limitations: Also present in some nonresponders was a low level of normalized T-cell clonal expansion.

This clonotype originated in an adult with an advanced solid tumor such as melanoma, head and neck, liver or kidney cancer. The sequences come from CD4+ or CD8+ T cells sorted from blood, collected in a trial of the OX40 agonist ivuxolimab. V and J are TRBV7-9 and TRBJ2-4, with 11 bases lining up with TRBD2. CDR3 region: CASSFLTSGASNIQYF. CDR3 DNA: TGTGCCAGCAGCTTCTTGACTAGCGGGGCCTCAAACATTCAGTACTTC.